This T cell receptor beta chain was retrieved from a study of CD8+CD57+ T cells in acquired aplastic anemia. Study overall: Sorted CD4+ and CD8+ cell DNA averaged 3.2 ug.

This CDR3 has 16 amino acids. The V and J ends lost 5 bases and 5 bases, in that order; junction bases with no gene match: 9. Germline V gene lookup returns CDR1 SGHTA and CDR2 FQGNSA. Genomic DNA acted as the template from which TCR beta VDJ combination and CDR3 sequence profiling were carried out. TCRdb called the reads again in MiXCR, with one record for every CDR3 protein. Altogether about 180,000 distinct CDR3 sequences are present, roughly 63% being singletons, with the ten largest covering approximately 46%. Sequencing was done on patients that had shown CD8+CD57+ cell expansion by flow cytometry. In all patients, the disease was severe acquired aplastic anemia. Blood sampling was performed on the patients, and none of them had received therapy by then. Many counts were recorded for this clonotype.

Source material: sorted CD4+, CD8+, or CD8+CD57+ T cells (not recorded which) from PBMCs. This clonotype originated in a human donor with aplastic anemia. The J gene is TRBJ2-7, the V gene TRBV7-2, with 13 positions matching TRBD2. CDR3 bases: TGTGCCAGCAGCCTGACACTAGCGGGGGGGCGGGACGAGCAGTACTTC. Its translation is CASSLTLAGGRDEQYF.